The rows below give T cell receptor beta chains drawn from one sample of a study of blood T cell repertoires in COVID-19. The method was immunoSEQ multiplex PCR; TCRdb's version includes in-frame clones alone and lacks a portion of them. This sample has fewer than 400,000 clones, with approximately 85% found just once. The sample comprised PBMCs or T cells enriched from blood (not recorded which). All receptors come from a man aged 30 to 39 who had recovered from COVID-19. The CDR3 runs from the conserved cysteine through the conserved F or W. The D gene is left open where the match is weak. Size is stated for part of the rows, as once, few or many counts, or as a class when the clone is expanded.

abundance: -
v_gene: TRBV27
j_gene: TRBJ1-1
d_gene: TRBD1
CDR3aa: CASSLWGQKHTEAFF
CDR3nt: TGTGCCAGCAGTTTATGGGGACAGAAACACACTGAAGCTTTCTTT

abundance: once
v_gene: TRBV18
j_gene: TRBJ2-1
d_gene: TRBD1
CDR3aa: CASSPADRGAKQFF
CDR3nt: TGTGCCAGCTCACCCGCCGACAGGGGTGCAAAGCAGTTCTTC

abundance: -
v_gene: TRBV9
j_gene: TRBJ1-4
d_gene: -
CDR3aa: CASSVGGGRAVEKLFF
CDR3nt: TGTGCCAGCAGCGTCGGGGGTGGTCGTGCGGTTGAAAAACTGTTTTTT

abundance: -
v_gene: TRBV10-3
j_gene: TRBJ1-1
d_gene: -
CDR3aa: CAISGGPSAFF
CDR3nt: TGTGCCATCAGTGGGGGGCCCTCAGCTTTCTTT

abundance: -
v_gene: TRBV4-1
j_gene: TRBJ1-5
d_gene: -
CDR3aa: CASSQVQSSNQPQHF
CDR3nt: TGCGCCAGCAGCCAAGTACAGAGTAGCAATCAGCCCCAGCATTTT

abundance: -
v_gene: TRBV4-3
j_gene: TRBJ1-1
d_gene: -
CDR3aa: CASSHVGGNTEAFF
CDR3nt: TGCGCCAGCAGCCACGTCGGCGGGAACACTGAAGCTTTCTTT

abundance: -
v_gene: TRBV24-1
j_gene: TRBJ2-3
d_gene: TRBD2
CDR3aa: CARRSGGRTDTQYF
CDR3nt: TGTGCCAGACGTAGCGGGGGGCGCACAGATACGCAGTATTTT

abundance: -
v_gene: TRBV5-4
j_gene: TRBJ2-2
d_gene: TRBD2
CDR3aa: CASSSGGQGPTGELFF
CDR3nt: TGTGCCAGCAGCTCGGGAGGGCAGGGACCCACCGGGGAGCTGTTTTTT

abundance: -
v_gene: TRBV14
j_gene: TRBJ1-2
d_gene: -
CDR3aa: CASSQRAGSYGYTF
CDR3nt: TGTGCCAGCAGCCAAAGGGCAGGGTCCTATGGCTACACCTTC

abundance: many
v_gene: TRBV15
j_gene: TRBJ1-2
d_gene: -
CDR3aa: CATSSRQSTRSYTF
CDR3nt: TGTGCCACCAGCAGTAGACAGTCGACACGTTCCTACACCTTC

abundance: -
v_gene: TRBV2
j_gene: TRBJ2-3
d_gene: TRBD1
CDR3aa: CASSQTGQADTQYF
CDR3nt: TGTGCCAGCAGCCAGACGGGACAGGCAGATACGCAGTATTTT

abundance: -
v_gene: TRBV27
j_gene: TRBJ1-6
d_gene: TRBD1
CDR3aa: CASSSGQGLSPLHF
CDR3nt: TGTGCCAGCAGCTCTGGACAGGGGCTCTCACCCCTCCACTTT

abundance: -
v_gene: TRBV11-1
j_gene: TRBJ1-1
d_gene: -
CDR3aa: CASSNRQPNTEAFF
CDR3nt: TGTGCCAGCAGCAACAGACAACCGAACACTGAAGCTTTCTTT

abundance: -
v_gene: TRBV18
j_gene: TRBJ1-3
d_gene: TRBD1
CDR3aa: CASSRRQGAGNTIYF
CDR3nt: TGTGCCAGCTCACGAAGACAGGGGGCTGGAAACACCATATATTTT

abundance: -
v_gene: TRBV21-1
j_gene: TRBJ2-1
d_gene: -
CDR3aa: CARKGTIPLNEQFF
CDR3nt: TGTGCCAGAAAGGGGACTATCCCTCTCAATGAGCAGTTCTTC

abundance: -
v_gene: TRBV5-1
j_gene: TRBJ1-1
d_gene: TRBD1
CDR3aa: CASSLAGQINTEAFF
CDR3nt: TGCGCCAGCAGCTTGGCGGGACAGATAAACACTGAAGCTTTCTTT

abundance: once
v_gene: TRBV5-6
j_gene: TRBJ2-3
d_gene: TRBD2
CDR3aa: CASSPTGGAVDTQYF
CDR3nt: TGTGCCAGCAGCCCTACGGGGGGGGCGGTAGATACGCAGTATTTT

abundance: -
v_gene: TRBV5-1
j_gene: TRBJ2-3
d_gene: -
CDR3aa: CASSLEQAYTDTQYF
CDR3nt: TGCGCCAGCAGCTTGGAGCAAGCCTACACAGATACGCAGTATTTT

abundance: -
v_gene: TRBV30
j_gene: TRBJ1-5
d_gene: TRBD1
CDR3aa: CAWSGGQMQFQPQHF
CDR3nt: TGTGCCTGGAGCGGGGGACAGATGCAATTCCAGCCCCAGCATTTT

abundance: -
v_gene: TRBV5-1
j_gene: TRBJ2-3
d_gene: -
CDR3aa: CASSLPRGETDTQYF
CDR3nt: TGCGCCAGCAGCCTCCCGCGGGGAGAAACAGATACGCAGTATTTT

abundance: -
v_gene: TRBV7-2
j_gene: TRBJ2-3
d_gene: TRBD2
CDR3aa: CASSPKRGGLTDTQYF
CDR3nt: TGTGCCAGCAGCCCCAAGCGGGGGGGCCTCACAGATACGCAGTATTTT

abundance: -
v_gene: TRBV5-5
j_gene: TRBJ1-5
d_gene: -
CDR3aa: CASSLDFGQAQPQHF
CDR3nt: TGTGCCAGCAGCTTAGATTTTGGACAAGCTCAGCCCCAGCATTTT

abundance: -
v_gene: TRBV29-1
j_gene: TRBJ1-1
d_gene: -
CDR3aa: CSARTAMNTEAFF
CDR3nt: TGCAGCGCACGGACAGCTATGAACACTGAAGCTTTCTTT

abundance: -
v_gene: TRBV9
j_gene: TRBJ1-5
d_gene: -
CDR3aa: CASSPSGVEPQHF
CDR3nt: TGTGCCAGCAGCCCCTCAGGGGTGGAGCCCCAGCATTTT

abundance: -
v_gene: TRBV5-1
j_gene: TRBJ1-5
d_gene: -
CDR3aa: CASSVDLNQPQHF
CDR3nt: TGCGCCAGCAGTGTAGATCTCAATCAGCCCCAGCATTTT

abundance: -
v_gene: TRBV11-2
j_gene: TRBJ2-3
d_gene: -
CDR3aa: CASSFPRGGSKDTQYF
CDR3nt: TGTGCCAGCAGCTTTCCACGGGGAGGCTCGAAAGATACGCAGTATTTT

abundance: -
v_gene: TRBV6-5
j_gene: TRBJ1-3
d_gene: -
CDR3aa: CASRLLQGPGNTIYF
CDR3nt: TGTGCCAGCAGACTATTACAGGGACCTGGAAACACCATATATTTT

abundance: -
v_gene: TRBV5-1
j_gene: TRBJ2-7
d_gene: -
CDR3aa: CASSLVGLGWEQYF
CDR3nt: TGCGCCAGCAGCTTGGTGGGACTTGGGTGGGAGCAGTACTTC

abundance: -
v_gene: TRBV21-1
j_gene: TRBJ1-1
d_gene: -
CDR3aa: CASSKWGVNTEAFF
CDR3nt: TGTGCCAGCAGCAAGTGGGGAGTCAACACTGAAGCTTTCTTT

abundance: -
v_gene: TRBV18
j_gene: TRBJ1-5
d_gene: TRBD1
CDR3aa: CASSPAGGTSNQPQHF
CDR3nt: TGTGCCAGCTCACCCGCAGGGGGCACGAGCAATCAGCCCCAGCATTTT

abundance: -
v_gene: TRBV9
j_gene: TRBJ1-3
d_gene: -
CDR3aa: CASSVGGGPNSGNTIYF
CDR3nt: TGTGCCAGCAGCGTAGGAGGTGGCCCTAACTCTGGAAACACCATATATTTT

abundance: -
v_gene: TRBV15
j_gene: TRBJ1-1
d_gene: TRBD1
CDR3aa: CATSRDRGTGGPEAFF
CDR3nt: TGTGCCACCAGCAGAGATCGAGGGACAGGGGGCCCTGAAGCTTTCTTT

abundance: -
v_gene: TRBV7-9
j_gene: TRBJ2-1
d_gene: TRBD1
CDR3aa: CASSLRLWRRTGNDNEQFF
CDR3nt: TGTGCCAGCAGCTTAAGGCTATGGCGAAGGACAGGGAACGACAATGAGCAGTTCTTC

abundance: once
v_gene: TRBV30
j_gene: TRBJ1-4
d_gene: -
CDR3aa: CAWSFPWSATNEKLFF
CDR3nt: TGTGCCTGGAGTTTCCCCTGGTCGGCAACTAATGAAAAACTGTTTTTT

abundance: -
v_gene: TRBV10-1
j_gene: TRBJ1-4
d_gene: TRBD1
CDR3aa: CASTGTGNEKLFF
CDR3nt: TGCGCCAGCACCGGGACAGGGAATGAAAAACTGTTTTTT

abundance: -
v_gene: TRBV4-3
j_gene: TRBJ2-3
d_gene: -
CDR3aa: CASSQVGFGGDTQYF
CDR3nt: TGCGCCAGCAGCCAAGTGGGCTTTGGGGGGGATACGCAGTATTTT

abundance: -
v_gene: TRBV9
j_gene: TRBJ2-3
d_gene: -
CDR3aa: CASSVGPGEFTDTQYF
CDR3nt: TGTGCCAGCAGCGTAGGGCCGGGGGAGTTCACAGATACGCAGTATTTT

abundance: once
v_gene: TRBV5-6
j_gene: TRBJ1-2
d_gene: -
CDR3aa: CASSSGSYYGYTF
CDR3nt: TGTGCCAGCAGTTCCGGGTCCTACTATGGCTACACCTTC

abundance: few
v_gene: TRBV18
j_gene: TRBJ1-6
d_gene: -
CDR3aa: CASSLLTEDNSPLHF
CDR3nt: TGTGCCAGCTCACTCCTCACAGAAGATAATTCACCCCTCCACTTT

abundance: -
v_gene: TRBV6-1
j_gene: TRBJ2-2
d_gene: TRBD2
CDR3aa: CASSARLAGGLTGELFF
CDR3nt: TGTGCCAGCAGTGCCCGACTAGCGGGGGGACTCACCGGGGAGCTGTTTTTT

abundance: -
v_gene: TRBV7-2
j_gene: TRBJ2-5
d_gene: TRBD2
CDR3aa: CASSLLGSGGQETQYF
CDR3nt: TGTGCCAGCAGCTTATTAGGTAGCGGGGGTCAAGAGACCCAGTACTTC

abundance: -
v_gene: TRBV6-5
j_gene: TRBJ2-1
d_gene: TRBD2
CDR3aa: CASSPPSGGRNEQFF
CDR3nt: TGTGCCAGCAGCCCCCCTAGCGGGGGGCGTAATGAGCAGTTCTTC

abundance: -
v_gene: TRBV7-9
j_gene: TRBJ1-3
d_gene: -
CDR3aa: CASSSFLRDSGNTIYF
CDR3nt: TGTGCCAGCAGCTCCTTTCTTCGGGACTCTGGAAACACCATATATTTT

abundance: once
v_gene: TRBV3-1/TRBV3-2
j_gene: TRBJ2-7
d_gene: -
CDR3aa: CASSPPGIEQYF
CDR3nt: TGTGCCAGCAGTCCACCAGGGATCGAGCAGTACTTC

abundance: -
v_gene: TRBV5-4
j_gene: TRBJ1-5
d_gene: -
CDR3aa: CASSLTGTNQPQHF
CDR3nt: TGTGCCAGCAGCTTAACAGGGACCAATCAGCCCCAGCATTTT

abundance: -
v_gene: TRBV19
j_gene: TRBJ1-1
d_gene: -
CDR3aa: CASSIDQWGTYTEAFF
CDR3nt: TGTGCCAGTAGTATAGATCAGTGGGGCACCTACACTGAAGCTTTCTTT

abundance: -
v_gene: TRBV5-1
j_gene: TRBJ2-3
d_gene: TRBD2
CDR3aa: CASSIPTSDWGTDTQYF
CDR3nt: TGCGCCAGCAGCATTCCGACTAGCGATTGGGGCACAGATACGCAGTATTTT

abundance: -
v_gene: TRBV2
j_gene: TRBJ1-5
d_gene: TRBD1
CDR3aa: CASSLTGSGNQPQHF
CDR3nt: TGTGCCAGCAGCCTGACAGGGAGTGGCAATCAGCCCCAGCATTTT

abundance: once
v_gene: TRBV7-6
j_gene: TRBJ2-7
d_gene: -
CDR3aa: CASSLSGDYEQYF
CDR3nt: TGTGCCAGCAGCTTATCAGGGGACTACGAGCAGTACTTC

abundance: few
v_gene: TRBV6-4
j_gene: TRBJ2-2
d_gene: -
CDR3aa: CASSQGTGNTGELFF
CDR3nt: TGTGCCAGCAGCCAGGGGACGGGGAACACCGGGGAGCTGTTTTTT

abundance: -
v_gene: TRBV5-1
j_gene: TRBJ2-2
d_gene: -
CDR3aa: CASSSENSHGGELFF
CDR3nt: TGCGCCAGCAGCTCCGAAAACTCCCATGGCGGGGAGCTGTTTTTT

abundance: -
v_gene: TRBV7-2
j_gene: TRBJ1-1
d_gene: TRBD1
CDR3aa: CASSRQGGPNTEAFF
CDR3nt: TGTGCCAGCAGTAGACAGGGCGGGCCGAACACTGAAGCTTTCTTT

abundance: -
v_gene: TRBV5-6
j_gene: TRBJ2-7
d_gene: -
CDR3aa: CASSLTGYEQYF
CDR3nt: TGTGCCAGCAGCTTGACAGGGTACGAGCAGTACTTC

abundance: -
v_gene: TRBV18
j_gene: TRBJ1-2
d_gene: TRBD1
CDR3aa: CASSPDRVYGYTF
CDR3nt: TGTGCCAGCTCACCTGACAGGGTGTATGGCTACACCTTC

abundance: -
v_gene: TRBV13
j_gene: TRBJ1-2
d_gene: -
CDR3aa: CASSLGLQARGYTF
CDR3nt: TGTGCCAGCAGCTTAGGCCTGCAGGCGCGAGGCTACACCTTC

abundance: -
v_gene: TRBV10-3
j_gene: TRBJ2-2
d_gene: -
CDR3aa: CAISNSNTGELFF
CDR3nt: TGTGCCATCTCGAACAGCAACACCGGGGAGCTGTTTTTT

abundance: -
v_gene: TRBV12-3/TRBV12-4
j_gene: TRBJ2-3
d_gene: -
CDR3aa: CASSLVVADTQYF
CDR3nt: TGTGCCAGCAGTTTAGTCGTTGCGGATACGCAGTATTTT

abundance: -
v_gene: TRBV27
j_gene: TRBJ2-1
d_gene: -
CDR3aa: CASSWGLQYVF
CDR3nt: TGTGCCAGCAGTTGGGGACTCCAATATGTCTTC

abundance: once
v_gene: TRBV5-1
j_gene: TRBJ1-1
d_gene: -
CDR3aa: CASSFVRGGTEAFF
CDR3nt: TGCGCCAGCAGCTTTGTAAGGGGTGGGACTGAAGCTTTCTTT

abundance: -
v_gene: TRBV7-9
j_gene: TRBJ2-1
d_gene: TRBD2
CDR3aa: CASIGQRGSAYNEQFF
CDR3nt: TGTGCCAGCATCGGCCAGCGGGGCTCGGCCTACAATGAGCAGTTCTTC